The subject of this entry is one TCR beta chain. The antigen is undetermined. The germline V gene encodes CDR1 SGHRS and CDR2 YFSETQ. CDR3 length: 15 residues. Unmatched junction bases numbered 5, after V lost 1 base and J lost 5 bases. This entry belongs to a study of shared clonotypes between healthy human individuals. Study information: Three CD4 naive, three CD4 memory, two CD8 naive and one CD8 memory plate were used per donor. Findings and caveats of the study: With a handful of donors compared, about 5% of naive CD4 clonotypes were shared.

Sequenced by immunoSEQ multiplex PCR; TCRdb stores in-frame clones only, minus some. The table shows roughly 2.5 million clones, with about 92% occurring only once. The clonotype comes from a man in his late teens or twenties in good health. The sequencing sample was made of naive CD4+ T cells sorted from blood. Subset denoted: CD45RA+ positively selected. This chain joins TRBV5-1 and TRBJ2-2, with TRBD1 matching 7 bases. CDR3 protein: CASSLSGGFTGELFF. The CDR3 coding sequence is TGCGCCAGCAGCTTGTCAGGGGGTTTTACCGGGGAGCTGTTTTTT.